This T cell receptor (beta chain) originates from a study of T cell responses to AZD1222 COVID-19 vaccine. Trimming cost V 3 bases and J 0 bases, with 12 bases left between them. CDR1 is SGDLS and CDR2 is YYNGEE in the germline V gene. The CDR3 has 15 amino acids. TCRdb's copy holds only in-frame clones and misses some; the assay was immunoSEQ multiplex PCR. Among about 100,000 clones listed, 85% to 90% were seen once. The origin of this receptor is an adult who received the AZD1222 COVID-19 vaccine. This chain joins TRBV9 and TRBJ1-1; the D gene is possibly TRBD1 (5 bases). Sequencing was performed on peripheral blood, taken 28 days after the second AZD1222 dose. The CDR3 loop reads CASSAGGGLNTEAFF. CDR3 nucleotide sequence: TGTGCCAGCAGCGCCGGGGGAGGGCTGAACACTGAAGCTTTCTTT.